This T cell receptor (beta chain) was sequenced during a study of tumor-infiltrating lymphocytes in primary liver carcinoma. Whole-study findings and limits: Researchers report that only about 7.5-25% of top clones turned up in all five tumor regions. With p = 0.039, the top-250-clone fraction in tumors significantly exceeded that in blood.

The researchers produced TCR beta cDNA from 400 to 650 ng total RNA with a constant-region primer. Amplification in three nested multiplex PCR rounds with slightly modified ARM-PCR gave rise to TCR beta libraries. TRBV1-TRBV30 forward primers paired with a C-beta reverse primer drove the first two PCR rounds, roughly 9 cycles each. TCRdb called the multiplex PCR reads again in MiXCR, with one record for every CDR3 protein. The sample carries approximately 73,000 distinct CDR3 sequences, almost 70% recorded once. Total RNA and DNA came together from around 20-30 mg of bulk tissue without cell sorting. Germline V gives CDR1 SGHRS, CDR2 YFSETQ. This CDR3 comprises 14 residues. Turning to this clonotype: Its antigen is still unknown. The junction shows a germline mismatch at one end, possibly a read error.

This clonotype was sampled from a man between 40 and 49 years old with primary liver carcinoma and hepatitis B virus infection. Sequencing was done on a sample of liver tumor tissue from sampling region 4. Subset specified: tumor region T4, right-lateral pole. The chain carries TRBV5-1 and TRBJ2-1, with D tentatively TRBD2 (5 bases). The CDR3 sequence: CVSSVEASWNGQFF. The DNA for the CDR3 is TGCGTCAGCTCGGTGGAGGCTAGTTGGAATGGGCAGTTCTTC. Full variable domain (remainder filled in from reference TRBV5-1 and TRBJ2-1): KAGVTQTPRYLIKTRGQQVTLSCSPISGHRSVSWYQQTPGQGLQFLFEYFSETQRNKGNFPGRFSGRQFSNSRSEMNVSTLELGDSALYLCVSSVEASWNGQFFGPGTRLTVL.